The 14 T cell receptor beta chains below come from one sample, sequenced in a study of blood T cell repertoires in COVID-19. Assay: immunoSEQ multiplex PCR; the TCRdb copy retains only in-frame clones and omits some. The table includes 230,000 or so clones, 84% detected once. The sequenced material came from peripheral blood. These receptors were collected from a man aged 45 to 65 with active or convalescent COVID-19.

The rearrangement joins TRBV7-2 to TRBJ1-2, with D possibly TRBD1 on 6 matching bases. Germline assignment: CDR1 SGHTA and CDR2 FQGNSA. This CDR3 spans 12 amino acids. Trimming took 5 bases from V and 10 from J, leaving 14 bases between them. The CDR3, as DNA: TGTGCCAGCAGCGAACGGACAGTAACCTACACCTTC. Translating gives CASSERTVTYTF.

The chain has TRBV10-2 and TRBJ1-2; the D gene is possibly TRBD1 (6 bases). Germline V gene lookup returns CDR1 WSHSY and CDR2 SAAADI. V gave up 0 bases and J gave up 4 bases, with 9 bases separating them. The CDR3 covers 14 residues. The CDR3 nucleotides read TGCGCCAGCAGTGAGTCCTACAGGGCCTATGGCTACACCTTC. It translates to CASSESYRAYGYTF.

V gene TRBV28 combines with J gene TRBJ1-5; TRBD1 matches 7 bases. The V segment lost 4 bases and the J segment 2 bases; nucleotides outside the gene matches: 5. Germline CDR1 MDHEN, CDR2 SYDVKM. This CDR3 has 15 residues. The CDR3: CASSSRTGGNQPQHF. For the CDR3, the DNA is TGTGCCAGCAGTTCCCGGACAGGAGGCAATCAGCCCCAGCATTTT.

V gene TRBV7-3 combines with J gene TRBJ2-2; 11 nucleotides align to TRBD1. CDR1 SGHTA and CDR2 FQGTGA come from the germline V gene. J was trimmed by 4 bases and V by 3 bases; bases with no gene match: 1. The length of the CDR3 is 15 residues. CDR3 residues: CASSLDRGRTGELFF. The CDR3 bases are TGTGCCAGCAGCTTGGACAGGGGGCGCACCGGGGAGCTGTTTTTT.

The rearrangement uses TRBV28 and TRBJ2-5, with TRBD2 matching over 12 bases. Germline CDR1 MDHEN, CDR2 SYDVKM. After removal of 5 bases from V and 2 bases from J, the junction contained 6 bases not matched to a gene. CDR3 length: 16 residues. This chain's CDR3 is CASSPNGLAGQETQYF. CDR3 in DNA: TGTGCCAGCAGTCCAAACGGACTAGCGGGGCAAGAGACCCAGTACTTC.

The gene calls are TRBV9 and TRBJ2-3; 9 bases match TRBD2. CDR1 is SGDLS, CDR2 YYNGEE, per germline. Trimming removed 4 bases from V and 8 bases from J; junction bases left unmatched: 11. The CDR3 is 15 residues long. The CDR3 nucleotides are TGTGCCAGCAGCCGGCGGGGGCTAGCGGGGTCTACGCAGTATTTT. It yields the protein CASSRRGLAGSTQYF.

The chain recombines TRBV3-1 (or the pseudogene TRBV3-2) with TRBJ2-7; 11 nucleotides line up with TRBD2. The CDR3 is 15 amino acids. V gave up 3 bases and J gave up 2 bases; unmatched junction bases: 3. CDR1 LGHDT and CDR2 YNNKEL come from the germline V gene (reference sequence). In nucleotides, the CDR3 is TGTGCCAGCAGCCACTCTAGCGGGGGGCCCTACGAGCAGTACTTC. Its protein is CASSHSSGGPYEQYF.

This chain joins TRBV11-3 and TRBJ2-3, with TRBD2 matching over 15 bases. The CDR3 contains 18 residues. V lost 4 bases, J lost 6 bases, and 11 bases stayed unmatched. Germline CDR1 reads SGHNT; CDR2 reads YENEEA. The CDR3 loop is CASSSSFGTSGGFDTQYF. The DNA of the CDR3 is TGTGCCAGCAGCTCCTCGTTCGGGACTAGCGGGGGGTTTGATACGCAGTATTTT.

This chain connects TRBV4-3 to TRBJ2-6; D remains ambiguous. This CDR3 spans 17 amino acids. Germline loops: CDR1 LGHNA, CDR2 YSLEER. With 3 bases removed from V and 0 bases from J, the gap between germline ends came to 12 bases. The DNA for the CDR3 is TGCGCCAGCAGCCATGACATGACAAGCTCTGGGGCCAACGTCCTGACTTTC. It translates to CASSHDMTSSGANVLTF.

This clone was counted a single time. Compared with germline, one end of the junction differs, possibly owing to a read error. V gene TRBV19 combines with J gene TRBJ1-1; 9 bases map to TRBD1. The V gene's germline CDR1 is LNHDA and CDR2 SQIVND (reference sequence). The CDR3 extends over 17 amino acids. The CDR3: CASSMEGTGSLNNEAFF. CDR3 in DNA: TGTGCCAGTAGTATGGAAGGGACAGGGTCGCTGAACAATGAAGCTTTCTTT.

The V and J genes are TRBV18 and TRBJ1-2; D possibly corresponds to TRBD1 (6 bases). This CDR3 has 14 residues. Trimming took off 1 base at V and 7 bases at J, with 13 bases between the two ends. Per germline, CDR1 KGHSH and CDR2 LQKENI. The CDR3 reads CASSPQIGGAGYTF. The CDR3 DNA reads TGTGCCAGCTCACCACAAATTGGGGGGGCTGGCTACACCTTC.

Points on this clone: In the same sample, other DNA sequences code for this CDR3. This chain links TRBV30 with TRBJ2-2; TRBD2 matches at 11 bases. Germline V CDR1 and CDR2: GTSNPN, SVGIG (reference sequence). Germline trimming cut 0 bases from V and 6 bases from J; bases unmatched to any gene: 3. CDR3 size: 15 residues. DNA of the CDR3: TGTGCCTGGAGTGTTTTAGCGGGGGGGCCCGGGGAGCTGTTTTTT. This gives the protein CAWSVLAGGPGELFF.

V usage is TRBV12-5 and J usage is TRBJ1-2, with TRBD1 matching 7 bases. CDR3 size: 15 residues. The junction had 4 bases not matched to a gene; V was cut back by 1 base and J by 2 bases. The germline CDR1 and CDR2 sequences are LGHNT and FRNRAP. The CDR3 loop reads CASGLATTGNYGYTF. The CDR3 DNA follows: TGTGCTAGTGGTTTGGCTACGACAGGGAACTATGGCTACACCTTC.

The CDR3 coding sequence is TGTGCCAGCAGCCAGATGGACAGGGGCGCGGGGGCGAACACTGAAGCTTTCTTT. As protein: CASSQMDRGAGANTEAFF. The gene calls are TRBV3-1 (or the pseudogene TRBV3-2) and TRBJ1-1; 9 nucleotides agree with TRBD1. Unmatched junction bases numbered 12, after V lost 3 bases and J lost 1 base. Germline CDR1 and CDR2: LGHDT and YNNKEL (reference sequence). The CDR3 sequence is 18 residues long.